These 2 T cell receptor beta chains share one sample of origin, sequenced in a study of human CD4 T cells and Enterobacteriaceae. Sorting took every CD4+ cell except CD45RA+CCR7+CD95- naive cells, reaching over 98% purity. The table came from immunoSEQ multiplex PCR; TCRdb's copy has only in-frame clones and leaves some out. The profile shows about 25,000 clones, roughly 80% of them singletons. The sample comprised memory CD4+ T cells from blood. The source of these receptors is a human donor in good health.

With respect to this clone: An end of the junction differs from the germline gene, which may be a read error. The chain carries TRBV2 and TRBJ1-5; no clear D. The CDR3 runs to 13 residues. Germline loops: CDR1 SNHLY, CDR2 FYNNEI. CDR3 sequence: CASSSGSTLGSNF. The CDR3, as DNA: TGTGCCAGCAGTTCCGGATCCACTTTGGGGTCAAATTTT.

The rearrangement joins TRBV7-2 to TRBJ2-1, with D perhaps given as TRBD1 or TRBD2 (7 bases each). This CDR3 is 13 amino acids long. Trimming stripped 5 bases from V and 9 bases from J, with 14 bases between. Germline lookup yields CDR1 SGHTA and CDR2 FQGNSA. CDR3 loop: CASSRDREGEQFF. The CDR3 DNA reads TGTGCCAGCAGCCGAGACAGGGAGGGTGAGCAGTTCTTC.